Included here is one T cell receptor (beta chain) sequence, with context. There is no known antigen for this receptor. No much larger clone exists at a distance of one base, and base qualities are not known. The CDR3 has 11 amino acids, counting the end cysteine and valine. Only the CDR3 part of the read is kept: 33 bases, read in frame from the first base. Per the germline V gene, SGHAT is the CDR1 and FQNNGV is the CDR2. Trimming removed 4 bases from V and 4 bases from J, leaving 5 bases between the germline ends. The sample belongs to a study of blood T cell repertoires in COVID-19 (dated by TCRdb to 2018 to 2021). Regarding the complete study: The collaborator samples originated in the United States, Italy and Spain and spanned the acute and convalescent phases of COVID-19. The prospective study material was composed of cDNA or gDNA derived from T cells, B-cell-depleted T cells, or PBMCs. Subjects who had been exposed to COVID-19, were actively infected with it, or had recovered from it provided the deeply sampled blood TCRbeta repertoires that made up the dataset. The repertoires were made available in a free public database intended to serve as a resource for research on the immune response to SARS-CoV-2. The samples were drawn from two sources: the first 160 participants of the ongoing ImmuneRACE study, and 1,000 to 1,500 subjects contributed by 6 global collaborators. A de-identified subject ID, COVID-19 status, age in years and sex were almost always included in the sample metadata. Where available, HLA class I and class II types were obtained from metadata supplied by the sample provider rather than from assay-based typing. Results and caveats for the whole study, not just this receptor: How much clinical and demographic metadata was included differed by source and by participant, and the metadata was provided uncurated.

Each collaborating institution followed its own protocols to collect whole blood in K2EDTA tubes. For TCRbeta analysis, collaborators shipped samples as frozen whole blood, isolated PBMCs, or DNA extracted from either of those sample types. The immunoSEQ Assay, a bias-controlled multiplex PCR, was used to amplify TCRbeta CDR3 regions from genomic DNA. In the authors' own workflow: Nucleated cell counts per sample were estimated from amplification of reference gene primers within the assay. To quantify the absolute abundance of each unique TCRbeta CDR3 rearrangement, sequence reads were collapsed and filtered. For each sample, productive Simpson clonality was calculated as the square root of Simpson's diversity index across productive rearrangements. What TCRdb holds here is the immuneACCESS table cut down to in-frame rearrangements. Part of the clones is not present; checked against another copy, under half of the missing clones reflect an unresolved V gene, and the others are unexplained. Clone size and V and J calls were adopted from that table, with D and trimming inferred from the DNA. The sample includes over 200,000 clones, with roughly 86% observed a single time. In total, the top ten clones hold 6.5% to 9% of the sample.

The sequenced sample consisted of peripheral blood. The receptor comes from a woman in her forties or fifties with active or convalescent COVID-19. Recombination connected TRBV11-2 to TRBJ2-7, with an unclear D gene assignment. This receptor has the CDR3 CASSSQYEQYV. The DNA sequence is TGTGCCAGCAGCTCTCAGTACGAGCAGTACGTC.